The 18 T cell receptor beta chains below come from one sample, sequenced in a study of long-term antiretroviral therapy in people with HIV. It was version v3.0 of the immunoSEQ assay that was run at survey level. Method: immunoSEQ multiplex PCR; TCRdb's copy keeps in-frame clones and lacks some. The sample has 25,000 to 35,000 clones, 95% to 98% seen once. The sample here was unsorted PBMCs, taken 6.9 years after starting antiretroviral therapy. The receptors originated from a man aged 25-45 years with HIV.

The chain uses TRBV30 and TRBJ2-2, with 7 bases identical to TRBD1. The CDR3 runs to 14 residues. Germline V CDR1 and CDR2: GTSNPN, SVGIG (reference sequence). With 2 bases clipped from V and 5 bases from J, the junction kept 5 bases outside the gene matches. The CDR3 region has the DNA TGTGCCTGGAGTTTGGGACAGATTACCGGGGAGCTGTTTTTT. Residues: CAWSLGQITGELFF.

DNA of the CDR3: TGTGCCAGCAGCTTAGCGGTTGGAGTGGGGACTAGCGGGAGACGGGAGACCCAGTACTTC. Its protein product is CASSLAVGVGTSGRRETQYF. The V gene is TRBV13, the J gene TRBJ2-5; 14 bases are a match to TRBD2. Trimming at V came to 1 base and at J to 5 bases, leaving 15 bases not matched to a gene. The CDR3 contains 20 residues. Germline V gives CDR1 PRHDT, CDR2 FYEKMQ (reference sequence).

The chain combines TRBV29-1 with TRBJ1-1; no clear D. The ends were cut back, 3 bases at V and 5 bases at J, with 16 bases in the middle. Germline V lookup: CDR1 SQVTM, CDR2 ANQGSEA. The CDR3 spans 14 residues. CDR3 coding DNA: TGCAGCGTTGAGAGGAGGTCAGTCGGGACTGAAGCTTTCTTT. It yields the protein CSVERRSVGTEAFF.

The rearrangement joins TRBV9 to TRBJ2-7; perhaps TRBD2 as D (5 bases). The V and J ends lost 4 bases and 3 bases respectively, with 14 bases between them. Germline V CDR1 and CDR2: SGDLS, YYNGEE. CDR3 length equals 14 residues. Here the CDR3 DNA reads TGTGCCAGCAGCCCCCTCACTAGTCACTACGAGCAGTACTTC. Its protein product is CASSPLTSHYEQYF. Complete variable domain (other parts from reference TRBV9 and TRBJ2-7): DSGVTQTPKHLITATGQRVTLRCSPRSGDLSVYWYQQSLDQGLQFLIQYYNGEERAKGNILERFSAQQFPDLHSELNLSSLELGDSALYFCASSPLTSHYEQYFGPGTRLTVT.

The chain couples TRBV9 to TRBJ1-6; D is unresolved. V was shortened by 4 bases and J by 7 bases, with 18 bases between the two germline ends. The CDR3 loop spans 16 amino acids. The V gene's germline CDR1 is SGDLS and CDR2 YYNGEE. The CDR3 DNA sequence: TGTGCCAGCAGCCGGGCGGTGGGTACACAGAATTCACCCCTCCACTTT. The encoded protein is CASSRAVGTQNSPLHF.

The V call is TRBV21-1, the J call TRBJ1-2; the listed D gene, TRBD1, was not tested against the DNA. TRBV21-1 is a pseudogene. This CDR3 is 13 amino acids long. CDR3 amino acids: CASNKGQGKGYTF. The CDR3 region has the DNA TGTGCCAGCAACAAAGGGCAGGGTAAGGGCTACACCTTC.

CDR3 nucleotides: TGTGCCAGCTCACCCGACAGGCCAGAGAGCAATCAGCCCCAGCATTTT. Its translation is CASSPDRPESNQPQHF. The V call is TRBV18, the J call TRBJ1-5; maybe TRBD1 (6 bases). The CDR3 has 16 residues. Looked up from germline, CDR1 is KGHSH and CDR2 is LQKENI. Trimming removed 3 bases at V and 1 base at J, with 13 bases between.

The rearrangement joins TRBV4-2 to TRBJ1-3; TRBD1 aligns across 9 bases. The V gene's germline CDR1 is LGHNA and CDR2 YNFKEQ. V dropped 0 bases and J dropped 0; count of bases not matched to a gene: 15. This CDR3 region has 21 residues. This chain's CDR3 is CASSQEQTGGARISSGNTIYF. In nucleotides, the CDR3 is TGTGCCAGCAGCCAAGAACAGACAGGGGGGGCAAGAATTAGCTCTGGAAACACCATATATTTT.

V usage is TRBV4-1 and J usage is TRBJ2-1; D may match TRBD1 or TRBD2 (6 bases each). The CDR3 has 13 amino acids. Germline V gene lookup returns CDR1 MGHRA and CDR2 YSYEKL. Trimming left V 2 bases short and J 12 bases short, with 14 bases between. The CDR3 loop is CASSQFEGGGQFF. CDR3 DNA: TGCGCCAGCAGCCAATTCGAAGGAGGGGGGCAGTTCTTC.

The chain links TRBV15 to TRBJ2-3; TRBD1 matches at 8 bases. The V gene's germline CDR1 is LNHNV and CDR2 YYDKDF (reference sequence). Trimming took 1 base from V and 10 from J; bases not matched to a gene: 7. CDR3 length: 14 amino acids. The DNA for the CDR3 is TGTGCCACCAGCAGAGGGTCGCAGGGGGCATCGCAGTATTTT. Its translation: CATSRGSQGASQYF.

The rearrangement joins TRBV5-1 to TRBJ2-5; D is ambiguous. The CDR3 contains 11 residues. Germline-derived CDR1 and CDR2 are SGHRS and YFSETQ. V was pared by 4 bases and J by 4 bases, with 5 bases between. The CDR3 coding sequence is TGCGCCAGCAGCCTCAGAGAGACCCAGTACTTC. Translation: CASSLRETQYF.

CDR3 sequence (DNA): TGTGCCAGCAGCTTAGACGCGACAGGGCAAGAGACCCAGTACTTC. It specifies CASSLDATGQETQYF. The chain has TRBV7-6 and TRBJ2-5; 7 nucleotides match TRBD1. The V gene end was trimmed by 1 base and the J gene end by 2 bases; junction bases not matched to a gene: 4. Germline values: CDR1 SGHVS, CDR2 FNYEAQ. This CDR3 spans 15 amino acids.

The V gene is TRBV7-9, the J gene TRBJ1-1, with D uncertain. V was trimmed by 5 bases and J by 1 base, leaving 8 bases between them. Germline V gene lookup returns CDR1 SEHNR and CDR2 FQNEAQ (reference sequence). This CDR3 contains 13 residues. In DNA form, the CDR3 reads TGTGCCAGCAGCCCGTCGGGGAACACTGAAGCTTTCTTT. It translates to CASSPSGNTEAFF.

The chain combines TRBV2 with TRBJ2-7, with 11 bases aligning to TRBD2. The CDR3 spans 12 residues. The germline CDR1 and CDR2 sequences are SNHLY and FYNNEI. After removal of 11 bases from V and 1 base from J, the junction contained 1 base not matched to a gene. The CDR3, as DNA: TGTGCCTCTAGCGGGAGGTCCTACGAGCAGTACTTC. Translation: CASSGRSYEQYF.

The CDR3 coding sequence is TGTGCCAGCAGCTTAAATTTTGGGACAGGGGATAATTCACCCCTCCACTTT. It specifies CASSLNFGTGDNSPLHF. The gene calls are TRBV7-8 and TRBJ1-6, with 10 positions matching TRBD1. Germline CDR1 is SGHVS and CDR2 is FQNEAQ. The CDR3 runs to 17 residues. The trim removed 2 bases at V and 5 bases at J, leaving 6 bases unmatched.

By share, this clone ranks as medium-sized. The chain carries TRBV6-5 and TRBJ1-2, with TRBD1 identical over 7 bases. Germline values: CDR1 MNHEY, CDR2 SVGAGI. The CDR3 spans 13 residues. V lost 2 bases and J lost 7; bases outside the gene matches: 4. In nucleotides, the CDR3 is TGTGCCAGCAGTTACAGCCCAGGGGGTGGCTACACCTTC. It is translated as CASSYSPGGGYTF.

This sequence joins TRBV4-2 and TRBJ1-1; no reliable D call. Per germline, CDR1 LGHNA and CDR2 YNFKEQ. Trimming shortened V by 0 bases and J by 6 bases, and 8 bases separated the two germline ends. The CDR3 contains 13 residues. The DNA of the CDR3 is TGTGCCAGCAGCCAAGAGTCGGCCCCTGAAGCTTTCTTT. This encodes CASSQESAPEAFF.

This clone was counted once. The rearrangement links TRBV7-2 to TRBJ2-7; TRBD2 matches at 7 bases. The CDR3 has 15 residues. V was pared by 4 bases and J by 4 bases, with 10 bases of the junction left unmatched. From germline, CDR1 is SGHTA and CDR2 FQGNSA. CDR3 DNA sequence: TGTGCCAGCAGCTCTAGGGGCCTAGCGGCTTACGAGCAGTACTTC. This gives the protein CASSSRGLAAYEQYF.